Each of the 23 T cell receptor beta chains below was sequenced from the same sample in a study of siplizumab effects on memory and regulatory T cells. Clones were sequenced by immunoSEQ multiplex PCR, and TCRdb holds only the in-frame ones, with some missing. The sample carries about 72,000 clones, less than 95% recorded once. Specimen: CD8+ T cells sorted from blood. These TCRs come from a human donor in good health.

This clone was seen only once. The genes are TRBV10-2 and TRBJ2-7; TRBD2 matches 9 bases. The germline CDR1 and CDR2 sequences are WSHSY and SAAADI. The junction had 2 bases not matched to a gene; V was cut back by 2 bases and J by 3 bases. CDR3 length: 14 amino acids. CDR3 in amino acids: CASSEGSGGYEQYF. DNA for the CDR3: TGCGCCAGCAGTGAGGGTAGCGGGGGCTACGAGCAGTACTTC.

The chain couples TRBV19 to TRBJ1-5; no reliable D call. Germline CDR1 is LNHDA and CDR2 is SQIVND (reference sequence). Trimming stripped 3 bases from V and 1 base from J, with 4 bases between. This CDR3 has 13 amino acids. In DNA, the CDR3 is TGTGCCAGTAGTATGGGCAGCAATCAGCCCCAGCATTTT. Protein product: CASSMGSNQPQHF.

This sequence joins TRBV11-2 and TRBJ1-2; no clear D gene. In germline, CDR1 is SGHAT, CDR2 FQNNGV. V was shortened by 1 base and J by 2 bases, with 8 bases between the two germline ends. The CDR3 sequence is 14 residues long. The CDR3 nucleotides read TGTGCCAGCAGCTTAGGAGGGTTCAACTATGGCTACACCTTC. Encoded protein: CASSLGGFNYGYTF. The full variable domain, with the rest looked up from reference TRBV11-2 and TRBJ1-2, is EAGVAQSPRYKIIEKRQSVAFWCNPISGHATLYWYQQILGQGPKLLIQFQNNGVVDDSQLPKDRFSAERLKGVDSTLKIQPAKLEDSAVYLCASSLGGFNYGYTFGSGTRLTVV.

This chain connects TRBV19 to TRBJ2-5; 10 bases match TRBD2. The germline CDR1 and CDR2 sequences are LNHDA and SQIVND (reference sequence). This CDR3 comprises 15 residues. With 6 bases clipped from V and 0 bases from J, the junction kept 4 bases outside the gene matches. The CDR3 here is CASRQRGGNQETQYF. The CDR3 bases are TGTGCCAGTAGACAGCGGGGGGGGAACCAAGAGACCCAGTACTTC.

The chain is built from TRBV21-1 and TRBJ1-3. TRBV21-1 is shown as a pseudogene. The CDR3 loop spans 19 amino acids. CDR3 in DNA: TGTGCCAGCAGCAAAGTGAACTTGGCGGTTACCCAATCTGGAAACACCATATATTTT. Its translation: CASSKVNLAVTQSGNTIYF.

The chain uses TRBV2 and TRBJ2-1; a weak D match, TRBD2 (6 bases). Germline V gives CDR1 SNHLY, CDR2 FYNNEI. This CDR3 region has 13 residues. V shed 6 bases and J shed 5 bases, with 11 bases lying between them. The CDR3 region has the DNA TGTGCCAGCAGCGCTGGAGGGGACAATGAGCAGTTCTTC. Its protein product is CASSAGGDNEQFF.

The V gene is TRBV7-9, the J gene TRBJ2-3; 9 bases agree with TRBD2. J gave up 6 bases and V 5 bases, and 9 bases lay outside the gene matches. Germline-derived CDR1 and CDR2 are SEHNR and FQNEAQ (reference sequence). The CDR3 is 15 residues long. The CDR3, as DNA: TGTGCCAGCAGCCAGCTGGGTAGCGGGAGTGATACGCAGTATTTT. It yields the protein CASSQLGSGSDTQYF.

A single count supports this clone. The V call is TRBV27, the J call TRBJ2-2, with 14 bases lining up with TRBD2. This CDR3 has 16 amino acids. J gave up 5 bases and V 5 bases, and 4 bases lay outside the gene matches. Germline CDR1 and CDR2: MNHEY and SMNVEV (reference sequence). For the CDR3, the DNA is TGTGCCAGCAGTCCAGGGACTAGCGGGAGTACCGGGGAGCTGTTTTTT. It translates to CASSPGTSGSTGELFF.

The chain joins TRBV7-6 to TRBJ2-7, with TRBD1 matching 10 bases. CDR3 length equals 16 residues. V lost 1 base, J lost 2 bases, and 5 bases stayed unmatched. Germline CDR1 is SGHVS and CDR2 is FNYEAQ. The CDR3 region has the DNA TGTGCCAGCAGCTTAGAGAGGGGACAGGGGCCCTACGAGCAGTACTTC. The encoded protein is CASSLERGQGPYEQYF.

The chain joins TRBV9 to TRBJ2-1; D may be TRBD2 (5 bases). CDR3 length equals 15 residues. Trimming shortened V by 7 bases and J by 0 bases, and 14 bases separated the two germline ends. Germline assignment: CDR1 SGDLS and CDR2 YYNGEE. This CDR3 reads CASAADYSSYNEQFF. CDR3 nucleotides: TGTGCCAGCGCCGCCGACTACAGCTCCTACAATGAGCAGTTCTTC. The full variable domain, with the rest looked up from reference TRBV9 and TRBJ2-1, is DSGVTQTPKHLITATGQRVTLRCSPRSGDLSVYWYQQSLDQGLQFLIQYYNGEERAKGNILERFSAQQFPDLHSELNLSSLELGDSALYFCASAADYSSYNEQFFGPGTRLTVL.

The chain is built from TRBV6-4 and TRBJ2-1; unclear D gene. The CDR3 totals 13 residues. Trimming removed 2 bases from V and 10 bases from J, with 12 bases in between. CDR1 and CDR2 (germline): MRHNA, SNTAGT. CDR3 bases: TGTGCCAGCAGTGACCCCCTAGATAACGAGCAGTTCTTC. It codes for CASSDPLDNEQFF.

The chain uses TRBV5-4 and TRBJ2-1; TRBD2 matches 9 bases. CDR3 size: 18 residues. Unmatched junction bases numbered 11, after V lost 3 bases and J lost 1 base. Germline assignment: CDR1 SGHNT and CDR2 YYREEE (reference sequence). CDR3 region: CASSSTIIAGASYNEQFF. For the CDR3, the DNA is TGTGCCAGCAGCTCGACCATTATAGCGGGGGCGTCCTACAATGAGCAGTTCTTC.

The chain combines TRBV11-3 with TRBJ2-2, with D perhaps TRBD2 (6 bases). Trimming cost V 7 bases and J 4 bases, with 7 bases left between them. Germline-derived CDR1 and CDR2 are SGHNT and YENEEA. The CDR3 is 12 residues long. CDR3 sequence reads: CASKEGTGELFF. The CDR3 nucleotides read TGTGCCAGCAAGGAGGGCACCGGGGAGCTGTTTTTT. The full variable domain, rest sourced from reference TRBV11-3 and TRBJ2-2, is EAGVVQSPRYKIIEKKQPVAFWCNPISGHNTLYWYLQNLGQGPELLIRYENEEAVDDSQLPKDRFSAERLKGVDSTLKIQPAELGDSAVYLCASKEGTGELFFGEGSRLTVL.

In DNA form, the CDR3 reads TGTGCCAGCATCCCCCGCCCGGGACTAGCGGGAGATGCCGGGGAGCTGTTTTTT. Translating gives CASIPRPGLAGDAGELFF. The chain joins TRBV27 to TRBJ2-2; the match to TRBD2 covers 14 bases. CDR1 MNHEY and CDR2 SMNVEV come from the germline V gene (reference sequence). This CDR3 spans 18 amino acids. V shed 7 bases and J 6 bases; nucleotides not matched to a gene: 13.

The V call is TRBV5-4, the J call TRBJ2-3, with 15 bases fitting TRBD2. V trimming: 3 bases; J trimming: 4 bases; junction bases outside the gene matches: 3. From germline, CDR1 is SGHNT and CDR2 YYREEE (reference sequence). The CDR3 is made up of 16 amino acids. In nucleotides, the CDR3 is TGTGCCAGCAGCTCTGGACTAGCGGGGGGGGCAGATACGCAGTATTTT. Translating gives CASSSGLAGGADTQYF.

The rearrangement uses TRBV5-4 and TRBJ2-1; possible D gene TRBD1, 6 bases. This CDR3 contains 13 residues. Germline V CDR1 and CDR2: SGHNT, YYREEE (reference sequence). Trimming pared 5 bases from V and 5 bases from J, leaving 11 bases between. CDR3 nucleotide sequence: TGTGCCAGCAGACAGGACAGCCACAATGAGCAGTTCTTC. Its protein product is CASRQDSHNEQFF.

A remark on this clone: A far larger clone is a single base away, which makes a read error likely. The identical CDR3 is also encoded by other nucleotide sequences in the sample. The gene calls are TRBV5-4 and TRBJ1-5; D call uncertain. The V end lost 4 bases, the J end lost 1 base, and 12 bases lay between the germline ends. The CDR3 runs 15 residues. From germline, CDR1 is SGHNT and CDR2 YYREEE (reference sequence). CDR3 region: CASSQYTNSNQPQHF. The CDR3 DNA reads TGTGCCAGCAGCCAGTACACAAACAGCAATCAGCCCCAGCATTTT. The full variable domain, with the rest looked up from reference TRBV5-4 and TRBJ1-5, is ETGVTQSPTHLIKTRGQQVTLRCSSQSGHNTVSWYQQALGQGPQFIFQYYREEENGRGNFPPRFSGLQFPNYSSELNVNALELDDSALYLCASSQYTNSNQPQHFGDGTRLSIL.

This clone was observed a handful of times. This chain links TRBV27 with TRBJ2-7; 7 bases align to TRBD2. After removal of 5 bases from V and 3 bases from J, the junction contained 13 bases not matched to a gene. The CDR3 extends over 16 amino acids. CDR1 is MNHEY, CDR2 SMNVEV, per germline (reference sequence). As DNA, the CDR3 is TGTGCCAGCAGTCTGGCGGGAGCAGCTATCGGCTACGAGCAGTACTTC. Translating gives CASSLAGAAIGYEQYF.

The J gene is TRBJ2-7, the V gene TRBV7-9; the D is unclear. The CDR3 runs 14 residues. The germline V and J ends were trimmed by 1 base and 2 bases, with 9 bases remaining between them. Germline CDR1 reads SEHNR; CDR2 reads FQNEAQ (reference sequence). CDR3 sequence (DNA): TGTGCCAGCAGCTTAGGTGGCAGCCCCTACGAGCAGTACTTC. It is translated as CASSLGGSPYEQYF.

The CDR3 nucleotides read TGCGCCAGCAGCTGGGGGGGAAATCAGCCCCAGCATTTT. It codes for CASSWGGNQPQHF. The chain is built from TRBV5-1 and TRBJ1-5; D is perhaps TRBD1 (5 bases). Germline V gene data show CDR1 as SGHRS and CDR2 as YFSETQ. V was pared by 3 bases and J by 4 bases, with 8 bases between. This CDR3 region has 13 residues. Variable domain in full (rest from reference TRBV5-1 and TRBJ1-5): KAGVTQTPRYLIKTRGQQVTLSCSPISGHRSVSWYQQTPGQGLQFLFEYFSETQRNKGNFPGRFSGRQFSNSRSEMNVSTLELGDSALYLCASSWGGNQPQHFGDGTRLSIL.

This clone was observed a handful of times. The chain uses TRBV4-1 and TRBJ2-1; the D gene is possibly TRBD1 (5 bases). Trimming cost V 8 bases and J 7 bases, with 15 bases left between them. The CDR3 runs to 13 residues. Germline CDR1 reads MGHRA; CDR2 reads YSYEKL. The CDR3 sequence: CASGHLDLNEQFF. Written as DNA, the CDR3 is TGCGCCAGCGGACACCTAGACCTAAATGAGCAGTTCTTC.

The rearrangement uses TRBV10-3 and TRBJ1-1; TRBD1 matches at 7 bases. Unmatched junction bases numbered 11, after V lost 0 bases and J lost 4 bases. The V gene's germline CDR1 is ENHRY and CDR2 SYGVKD. The CDR3 extends over 17 amino acids. Written as DNA, the CDR3 is TGTGCCATCAGTGAGTCAGAGGGGGCAATCGTTGGCACTGAAGCTTTCTTT. This codes for CAISESEGAIVGTEAFF.

The chain uses TRBV27 and TRBJ2-3; the match to TRBD1 covers 11 bases. V was clipped by 4 bases and J by 5 bases; unmatched bases: 5. The CDR3 is 15 amino acids. Germline CDR1 is MNHEY and CDR2 is SMNVEV (reference sequence). The CDR3 nucleotides are TGTGCCAGCAGTTCCCGGACAGGGGGCGTAGATACGCAGTATTTT. As protein: CASSSRTGGVDTQYF.